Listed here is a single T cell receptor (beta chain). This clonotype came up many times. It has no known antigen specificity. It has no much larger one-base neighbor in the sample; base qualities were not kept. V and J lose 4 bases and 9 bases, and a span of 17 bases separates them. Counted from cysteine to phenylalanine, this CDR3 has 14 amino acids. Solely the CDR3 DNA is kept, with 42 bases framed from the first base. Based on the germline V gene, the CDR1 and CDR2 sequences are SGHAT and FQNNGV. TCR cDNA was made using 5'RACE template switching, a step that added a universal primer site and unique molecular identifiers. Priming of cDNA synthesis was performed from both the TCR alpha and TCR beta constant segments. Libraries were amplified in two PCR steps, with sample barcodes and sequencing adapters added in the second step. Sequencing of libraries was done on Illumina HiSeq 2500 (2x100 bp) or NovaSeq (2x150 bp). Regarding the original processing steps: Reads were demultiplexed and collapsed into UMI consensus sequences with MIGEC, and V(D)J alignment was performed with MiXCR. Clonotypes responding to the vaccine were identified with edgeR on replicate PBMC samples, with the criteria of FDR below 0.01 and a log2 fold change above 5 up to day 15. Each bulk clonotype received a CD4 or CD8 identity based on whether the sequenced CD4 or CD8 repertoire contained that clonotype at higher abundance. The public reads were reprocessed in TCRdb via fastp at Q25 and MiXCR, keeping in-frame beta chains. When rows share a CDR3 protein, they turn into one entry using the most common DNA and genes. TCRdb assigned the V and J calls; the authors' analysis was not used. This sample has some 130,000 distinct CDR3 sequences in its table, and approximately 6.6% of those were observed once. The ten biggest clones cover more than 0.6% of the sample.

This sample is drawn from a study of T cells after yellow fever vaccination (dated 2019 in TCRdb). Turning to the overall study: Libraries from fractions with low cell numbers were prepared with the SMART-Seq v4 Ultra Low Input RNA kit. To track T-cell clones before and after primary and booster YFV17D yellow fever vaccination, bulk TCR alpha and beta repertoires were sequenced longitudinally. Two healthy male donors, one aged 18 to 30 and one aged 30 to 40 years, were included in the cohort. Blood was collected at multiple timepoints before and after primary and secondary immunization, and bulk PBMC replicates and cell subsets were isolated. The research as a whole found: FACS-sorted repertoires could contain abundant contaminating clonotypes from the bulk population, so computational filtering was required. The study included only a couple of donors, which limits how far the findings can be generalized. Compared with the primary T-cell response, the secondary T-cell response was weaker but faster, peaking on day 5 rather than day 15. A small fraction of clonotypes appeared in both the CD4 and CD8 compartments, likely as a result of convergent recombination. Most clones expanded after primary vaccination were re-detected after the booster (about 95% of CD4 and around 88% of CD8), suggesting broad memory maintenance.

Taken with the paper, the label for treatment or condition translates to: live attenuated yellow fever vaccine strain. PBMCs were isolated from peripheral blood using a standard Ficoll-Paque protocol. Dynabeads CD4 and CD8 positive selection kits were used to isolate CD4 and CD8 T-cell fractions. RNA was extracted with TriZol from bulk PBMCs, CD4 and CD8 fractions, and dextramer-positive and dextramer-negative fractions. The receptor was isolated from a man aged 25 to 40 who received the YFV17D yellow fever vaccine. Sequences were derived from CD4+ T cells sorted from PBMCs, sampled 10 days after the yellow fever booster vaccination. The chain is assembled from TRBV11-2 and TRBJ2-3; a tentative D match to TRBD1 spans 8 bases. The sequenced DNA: TGTGCCAGCAGCTCTCTAGACAGGGGAGGGACGCAGTATTTT. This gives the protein CASSSLDRGGTQYF.